These T cell receptor beta chains were read from a single sample in a study of T cells in localized non-small cell lung cancer. The table came from immunoSEQ multiplex PCR; TCRdb's copy has only in-frame clones and leaves some out. The sample lists 48,000 or so clones, roughly 80% occurring once. This specimen consisted of peripheral blood, obtained before any cancer treatment. These receptors originate from a man aged 40 to 75 with stage I squamous cell lung carcinoma. Each CDR3 is given with its conserved first and last residue. Each record gives: V gene, CDR3 length, clone size, D gene, J gene, CDR3 DNA, CDR3 protein. A D gene is named only where the DNA matches it firmly. The size of a clone is reported for some rows only, either as once, few or many, or as a class for expanded clones.

>TRBV5-5|14|-|-|TRBJ1-2
TGTGCCAGCAGCGGCGATGGGGGTAACTATGGCTACACCTTC
CASSGDGGNYGYTF
>TRBV15|17|-|-|TRBJ2-3
TGTGCCACCAGCAGAGATCGAGAGATTACGGCCACAGATACGCAGTATTTT
CATSRDREITATDTQYF
>TRBV30|14|-|-|TRBJ1-5
TGTGCCTGGAGTGCTCGACAGGCAGGTCAGCCCCAGCATTTT
CAWSARQAGQPQHF
>TRBV2|15|-|-|TRBJ2-2
TGTGCCAGCAAAATGGACAGCTCGAACACCGGGGAGCTGTTTTTT
CASKMDSSNTGELFF
>TRBV11-2|15|-|-|TRBJ1-6
TGTGCCAGCAGCTTTCAAGGGTTGGGAAATTCACCCCTCCACTTT
CASSFQGLGNSPLHF
>TRBV6-6|15|-|-|TRBJ1-2
TGTGCCAGCACCGAACTTAGACAGGTCCGGGGTGGCTACACCTTC
CASTELRQVRGGYTF
>TRBV30|12|-|-|TRBJ1-2
TGTGCCTGGACCTTAGACAGCTATGGCTACACCTTC
CAWTLDSYGYTF
>TRBV6-1|16|-|-|TRBJ1-3
TGTGCCAGCAGTGGGTGGGGGACTTTGAGCAGAAACACCATATATTTT
CASSGWGTLSRNTIYF
>TRBV9|15|-|-|TRBJ2-5
TGTGCCAGCAGCGTAGCGGGGGGCCTCCAAGAGACCCAGTACTTC
CASSVAGGLQETQYF
>TRBV7-2|13|-|-|TRBJ2-1
TGTGCCAGCAGCTTAGCGATCGACAATGAGCAGTTCTTC
CASSLAIDNEQFF
>TRBV28|13|-|-|TRBJ1-1
TGTGCCAGCAGTAGTGTACCGAACACTGAAGCTTTCTTT
CASSSVPNTEAFF
>TRBV2|13|-|-|TRBJ1-1
TGTGCCAGCAGTGATAACGGGGGGACTGAAGCTTTCTTT
CASSDNGGTEAFF
>TRBV19|17|once|-|TRBJ2-7
TGTGCCAGTAGTCTGAAGCCCCGGGACATCCATCCCTACGAGCAGTACTTC
CASSLKPRDIHPYEQYF
>TRBV2|11|-|-|TRBJ2-1
TGTGCCAGCAGTGGAGACAGGGAGGGGTTCTTC
CASSGDREGFF
>TRBV25-1|15|-|TRBD1|TRBJ1-2
TGTGCCAGCAGTCCCCCGGACAGGGCAGACTATGGCTACACCTTC
CASSPPDRADYGYTF
>TRBV19|13|-|-|TRBJ2-7
TGTGCCCGCAAAGTACGGGTCTCCTACGAGCAGTACTTC
CARKVRVSYEQYF
>TRBV28|14|-|TRBD1|TRBJ1-2
TGTGCCAGTCGACAGGGGGGGTCTAACTATGGCTACACCTTC
CASRQGGSNYGYTF
>TRBV27|16|-|-|TRBJ1-6
TGTGCCAGCAGCTTTTGGGCGGGACGGATAAATTCACCCCTCCACTTT
CASSFWAGRINSPLHF
>TRBV5-6|14|-|-|TRBJ1-5
TGTGCCAGCAGCTTAGGACTTCGTAATCAGCCCCAGCATTTT
CASSLGLRNQPQHF
>TRBV5-1|14|-|-|TRBJ2-3
TGCGCCAGCAGCAGCTACAGGGAGACAGATACGCAGTATTTT
CASSSYRETDTQYF
>TRBV7-3|15|-|-|TRBJ2-2
TGTGCCAGCAGCCCGGGGAGTCTGAACTCCGGGGAGCTGTTTTTT
CASSPGSLNSGELFF
>TRBV7-2|15|-|TRBD1|TRBJ2-5
TGTGCCAGCAGACCTGGGACAGGGCTTCAAGAGACCCAGTACTTC
CASRPGTGLQETQYF
>TRBV6-1|14|-|-|TRBJ2-1
TGTGCCAGCAGGGAGTCCGGGAATAACAATGAGCAGTTCTTC
CASRESGNNNEQFF
>TRBV7-2|16|-|TRBD2|TRBJ2-4
TGTGCCAGCAGCTTAACGGGACTAGCGGGCCAAAACATTCAGTACTTC
CASSLTGLAGQNIQYF
>TRBV19|14|-|-|TRBJ2-2
TGTGCCTGCACGAGGGCCTCGAACACCGGGGAGCTGTTTTTT
CACTRASNTGELFF
>TRBV5-1|13|-|-|TRBJ2-2
TGCGCCAGCAGCCCTTCGAACACCGGGGAGCTGTTTTTT
CASSPSNTGELFF
>TRBV28|16|-|TRBD2|TRBJ2-1
TGTGCCAGCATCCGCGGGGAGGGCGGGGGGCAGAATGAGCAGTTCTTC
CASIRGEGGGQNEQFF
>TRBV25-1|13|-|-|TRBJ1-1
TGTGCCAGCAGCCTAATCCGGGGGGCTGAAGCTTTCTTT
CASSLIRGAEAFF
>TRBV29-1|15|-|-|TRBJ1-5
TGCAGCGTTGCCCGGGACCCAGGCGGCAATCAGCCCCAGCATTTT
CSVARDPGGNQPQHF
>TRBV4-2|16|once|-|TRBJ1-4
TGTGCCAGCAGCCAAGAGACGTTGGGATTAGGTGAAAAACTGTTTTTT
CASSQETLGLGEKLFF
>TRBV25-1|16|few|-|TRBJ1-2
TGTGCCAGCAGTGAATATGGGGGTCTCTCCCTTTATGGCTACACCTTC
CASSEYGGLSLYGYTF
>TRBV6-5|14|-|-|TRBJ1-2
TGTGCCAGCAGCCCAATGACAGGCTACTATGGCTACACCTTC
CASSPMTGYYGYTF
>TRBV30|12|-|-|TRBJ2-1
TGTGCCTCACCACGAAACCTCAATGAGCAGTTCTTC
CASPRNLNEQFF
>TRBV6-5|15|-|-|TRBJ1-5
TGTGCCAGCAGTTTACAGGGCGGGAGCAATCAGCCCCAGCATTTT
CASSLQGGSNQPQHF
>TRBV18|15|-|TRBD1|TRBJ2-7
TGTGCCAGCTCACCACGTCAGGGGGCAGGCAGCGAGCAGTACTTC
CASSPRQGAGSEQYF
>TRBV13|15|-|-|TRBJ1-4
TGTGCCAGCGCAAAAACGGGACGGTCTAATGAAAAACTGTTTTTT
CASAKTGRSNEKLFF
>TRBV7-2|13|-|-|TRBJ2-1
TGTGCCAGCAGCTTGCAGCGATTGGGTGAGCAGTTCTTC
CASSLQRLGEQFF
>TRBV29-1|14|-|-|TRBJ2-6
TGCAGCGTTGTTTGGGGTAATGGGGCCAACGTCCTGACTTTC
CSVVWGNGANVLTF
>TRBV7-8|14|-|TRBD1|TRBJ1-4
TGTGCCAGCAGCTTACAGGGGGCGGGTGAAAAACTGTTTTTT
CASSLQGAGEKLFF
>TRBV5-1|16|-|-|TRBJ2-1
TGCGCCAGCAGCCCCCTCTTGAACCGGGGGAGCAATGAGCAGTTCTTC
CASSPLLNRGSNEQFF
>TRBV4-2|12|-|-|TRBJ2-7
TGTGCCAGCAGCCAAGCCAGCAGCGAGCAGTACTTC
CASSQASSEQYF
>TRBV7-2|14|-|-|TRBJ2-1
TGTGCCAGCAGCCCAGGGGTAGCATACAATGAGCAGTTCTTC
CASSPGVAYNEQFF
>TRBV2|13|-|-|TRBJ2-3
TGTGCCAGCGGCCGGGGGGCCCGGGATACGCAGTATTTT
CASGRGARDTQYF
>TRBV5-5|17|-|TRBD1|TRBJ2-1
TGTGCCAGCAGCTTAGGGGTCGGGACAGGCCGGGGGAATGAGCAGTTCTTC
CASSLGVGTGRGNEQFF
>TRBV4-1|14|-|-|TRBJ2-4
TGCGCCAGCAGCCAGGGGGACTCCAAAAACATTCAGTACTTC
CASSQGDSKNIQYF
>TRBV18|13|-|-|TRBJ2-1
TGTGCCAGCTCCCGGGGAGTGTCGGATGAGCAGTTCTTC
CASSRGVSDEQFF
>TRBV27|12|-|TRBD1|TRBJ1-1
TGTGCCAGCAGTTCCGGACAGGGGGAAGCTTTCTTT
CASSSGQGEAFF
>TRBV5-6|13|few|-|TRBJ2-5
TGTGCCAGCAGCTTGAGGTCCGGAGAGACCCAGTACTTC
CASSLRSGETQYF
>TRBV4-3|13|-|-|TRBJ1-2
TGCGCCAGCAGCCAACCCGGGTTATATGGCTACACCTTC
CASSQPGLYGYTF
>TRBV5-1|16|-|-|TRBJ1-4
TGCGCCAGCAGCTTCGGGACAACCGCAACTAATGAAAAACTGTTTTTT
CASSFGTTATNEKLFF
>TRBV10-3|12|-|-|TRBJ2-1
TGTGCCAGCGGGACTCTATACAATGAGCAGTTCTTC
CASGTLYNEQFF
>TRBV14|16|-|-|TRBJ1-1
TGTGCCAGCAGCCAAAAAATCCGGACGGAGAACACTGAAGCTTTCTTT
CASSQKIRTENTEAFF
>TRBV15|16|-|TRBD1|TRBJ1-1
TGTGCCACCAGCAGAGTTATGGGACAGGGAGACACTGAAGCTTTCTTT
CATSRVMGQGDTEAFF
>TRBV5-6|17|-|TRBD2|TRBJ2-4
TGTGCCAGCAGCTTTAGGACTAGCGGGGGGGCCAGGAACATTCAGTACTTC
CASSFRTSGGARNIQYF
>TRBV5-1|17|-|TRBD1|TRBJ2-1
TGCGCCAGCAGCTCCTACCTCGGGACAGATTCCTACAATGAGCAGTTCTTC
CASSSYLGTDSYNEQFF
>TRBV19|13|-|-|TRBJ2-5
TGTGCCAGTAGTCCAGGGGAGATACAGACCCAGTACTTC
CASSPGEIQTQYF
>TRBV28|15|-|TRBD1|TRBJ1-1
TGTGCCAGCAGTTTATGGGAGCATGCCCAGGGGGCGGGGTTCTTT
CASSLWEHAQGAGFF